The 21 T cell receptor beta chains below come from one sample, sequenced in a study of post-analysis software for immune sequencing data. Study conclusions and caveats: In patients, TRBV5-6, TRBV5-1 and TRBV20-1 belonged to five TRBV segments found more frequently than in controls.

Each TCR beta cDNA library carried unique molecular identifiers. In TCRdb, the PCR reads were re-called with MiXCR into one record per CDR3 protein. Altogether fewer than 900,000 distinct CDR3 sequences are present, under 60% being singletons, with the ten largest covering 4% to 5%. The antigens of these receptors remain unknown. Sequences were obtained from blood. The receptors come from a girl under 18 with multiple sclerosis.

J is TRBJ2-7 and V is TRBV13, with TRBD2 identical over 12 bases. J was trimmed by 3 bases and V by 5 bases; bases with no gene match: 11. The CDR3 is 17 amino acids. CDR1 PRHDT and CDR2 FYEKMQ come from the germline V gene (reference sequence). The CDR3 DNA reads as TGTGCCAGCAGCACCCGACTAGCGGGAGAACTAAACTACGAGCAGTACTTC. It codes for CASSTRLAGELNYEQYF.

V and J are TRBV9 and TRBJ2-1, with 7 nucleotides matching TRBD2. Germline loops: CDR1 SGDLS, CDR2 YYNGEE. With 4 bases clipped from V and 4 bases from J, the junction kept 8 bases outside the gene matches. The CDR3 contains 15 residues. In DNA, the CDR3 is TGTGCCAGCAGCTCCCATAGGCGGGAGTACAATGAGCAGTTCTTC. It translates to CASSSHRREYNEQFF.

Only a few counts were recorded for this clonotype. This rearrangement joins TRBV7-2 to TRBJ1-6, with D unresolved. This CDR3 has 16 amino acids. Germline V gives CDR1 SGHTA, CDR2 FQGNSA. Trimming stripped 1 base from V and 0 bases from J, with 7 bases between. CDR3 nucleotides: TGTGCCAGCAGCTTAGATGGAAGCTCCTATAATTCACCCCTCCACTTT. Translating gives CASSLDGSSYNSPLHF.

The chain couples TRBV7-9 to TRBJ2-1, with 9 bases matching TRBD2. The CDR3 extends over 14 amino acids. V trimming: 3 bases; J trimming: 11 bases; junction bases outside the gene matches: 8. Germline-derived CDR1 and CDR2 are SEHNR and FQNEAQ (reference sequence). The CDR3 loop reads CASSLGTSSGKQFF. The CDR3 region has the DNA TGTGCCAGCAGCTTGGGGACTAGCTCTGGTAAGCAGTTCTTC.

The chain is built from TRBV5-1 and TRBJ2-1; 11 bases are shared with TRBD2. The length of the CDR3 is 17 residues. Germline lookup yields CDR1 SGHRS and CDR2 YFSETQ. Germline trimming cut 5 bases from V and 6 bases from J; bases unmatched to any gene: 13. The CDR3 is CASSVSLAGGRSNEQFF. The CDR3 bases are TGCGCCAGCAGTGTTTCGTTAGCGGGAGGGCGCAGCAATGAGCAGTTCTTC. The variable domain in full, with the rest retrieved from reference TRBV5-1 and TRBJ2-1, is KAGVTQTPRYLIKTRGQQVTLSCSPISGHRSVSWYQQTPGQGLQFLFEYFSETQRNKGNFPGRFSGRQFSNSRSEMNVSTLELGDSALYLCASSVSLAGGRSNEQFFGPGTRLTVL.

This clonotype has only a few counts. This chain links TRBV21-1 with TRBJ2-5; the DNA was not compared with TRBD2, the D call given in the table. The J call may be wrong; the DNA end is better matched by TRBJ2-7. TRBV21-1 is flagged as a pseudogene. CDR3 length: 15 residues. The CDR3, as DNA: TGTGCCAGCAGAATATCTGGACTAGCGGAGACCGAGCAGTACTTC. It encodes CASRISGLAETEQYF.

This clonotype was seen a few times. The chain recombines TRBV10-3 with TRBJ2-1; D is undetermined. CDR3 length: 12 residues. CDR1 and CDR2 from the germline V gene are ENHRY and SYGVKD. V was trimmed by 0 bases and J by 7 bases, leaving 4 bases between them. The CDR3 loop reads CAISESGNEQFF. The DNA of the CDR3 is TGTGCCATCAGTGAGTCCGGAAATGAGCAGTTCTTC.

The J gene is TRBJ2-7, the V gene TRBV7-9, with TRBD1 as a possible D gene (6 bases). The J call may be faulty, since TRBJ2-5 better matches the DNA end. CDR1 and CDR2 (germline): SEHNR, FQNEAQ (reference sequence). CDR3 length: 15 amino acids. CDR3 coding DNA: TGTGCCAGCAGCTTAGGCGACAGGAGGCAAGAGACCCAGTACTTC. Amino acids: CASSLGDRRQETQYF.

The CDR3, as DNA: TGTGCCAGCAGCGTCTCGGGACTAGTTGGGGAGACCCAGTACTTC. It translates to CASSVSGLVGETQYF. The rearrangement uses TRBV7-6 and TRBJ2-5; 8 bases align to TRBD2. Germline V gene lookup returns CDR1 SGHVS and CDR2 FNYEAQ. Germline trimming cut 5 bases from V and 5 bases from J; bases unmatched to any gene: 10. The CDR3 loop spans 15 amino acids.

This clonotype was observed a few times. The rearrangement uses TRBV7-8 and TRBJ1-6; perhaps TRBD1 as D (5 bases). This CDR3 contains 13 residues. With 9 bases removed from V and 9 bases from J, the gap between germline ends came to 15 bases. Germline V lookup: CDR1 SGHVS, CDR2 FQNEAQ. DNA of the CDR3: TGTGCCAGTTCTGGCGGGACCTCTTCACCCCTCCACTTT. It is translated as CASSGGTSSPLHF.

V gene TRBV7-2 combines with J gene TRBJ1-1; unclear D gene. Germline values: CDR1 SGHTA, CDR2 FQGNSA. The CDR3 sequence is 14 residues long. The ends were cut back, 0 bases at V and 1 base at J, with 6 bases in the middle. CDR3 in DNA: TGTGCCAGCAGCTTAGCGCGTCCGAACACTGAAGCTTTCTTT. Protein product: CASSLARPNTEAFF.

This clonotype turned up a few times. This rearrangement joins TRBV20-1 to TRBJ2-3, with a weak D call TRBD1 (7 bases). This CDR3 has 15 residues. The V end was cut by 0 bases, the J end by 9 bases, with 19 bases between. The germline CDR1 and CDR2 sequences are DFQATT and SNEGSKA (reference sequence). CDR3 DNA: TGCAGTGCTAGAGATGGGACAGCGGGCGAAGGGACGCAGTATTTT. It is translated as CSARDGTAGEGTQYF.

The chain employs TRBV29-1 and TRBJ2-1, with D tentatively TRBD2 (5 bases). Germline V CDR1 and CDR2: SQVTM, ANQGSEA. V was pared by 4 bases and J by 12 bases, with 10 bases between. This CDR3 has 10 residues. The CDR3 sequence is CSVGTRGQFF. The DNA for the CDR3 is TGCAGCGTTGGGACTCGGGGGCAGTTCTTC.

The V gene is TRBV20-1, the J gene TRBJ1-2; D call uncertain. Trimming cost V 0 bases and J 5 bases, with 13 bases left between them. The CDR3 covers 14 residues. Per germline, CDR1 DFQATT and CDR2 SNEGSKA (reference sequence). The CDR3 is CSARDPVGPYGYTF. The CDR3 nucleotides read TGCAGTGCTAGAGATCCCGTCGGGCCGTATGGCTACACCTTC.

The chain employs TRBV7-3 and TRBJ2-7; the D gene is possibly TRBD2 (6 bases). The V gene's germline CDR1 is SGHTA and CDR2 FQGTGA. CDR3 length equals 15 residues. V was shortened by 1 base and J by 0 bases, with 10 bases between the two germline ends. In DNA, the CDR3 is TGTGCCAGCAGCTTAAACGCGGGGAGCTCCTACGAGCAGTACTTC. Amino acids: CASSLNAGSSYEQYF.

The genes are TRBV6-5 and TRBJ2-1, with D unclear. The last part of the DNA fits TRBJ2-7 better; the J call may be wrong. The germline gives CDR1 MNHEY, CDR2 SVGAGI. The CDR3 length is 15 residues. The CDR3 reads CASRARHVLYNEQYF. CDR3 coding DNA: TGTGCCAGCAGAGCGCGACATGTCCTCTACAATGAGCAGTACTTC.

The rearrangement links TRBV7-2 to TRBJ2-3; 16 bases fit TRBD2. Germline V gene data show CDR1 as SGHTA and CDR2 as FQGNSA. Unmatched junction bases numbered 5, after V lost 0 bases and J lost 2 bases. This CDR3 is built from 19 residues. The CDR3 DNA is TGTGCCAGCAGCTTAGCACCGGGACTAGCGGGAGGGCCCACAGATACGCAGTATTTT. This codes for CASSLAPGLAGGPTDTQYF.

The chain couples TRBV5-1 to TRBJ2-7, with TRBD1 matching 8 bases. Per germline, CDR1 SGHRS and CDR2 YFSETQ. There are 15 residues in the CDR3. Germline trimming cut 3 bases from V and 2 bases from J; bases unmatched to any gene: 7. In DNA form, the CDR3 reads TGCGCCAGCAGCTGGGGGACAGGCCCTCCCTACGAGCAGTACTTC. It yields the protein CASSWGTGPPYEQYF.

The rearrangement uses TRBV11-3 and TRBJ2-1; 12 bases align to TRBD2. V was pared by 5 bases and J by 6 bases, with 5 bases of the junction left unmatched. This CDR3 comprises 15 residues. The germline V gene has CDR1 SGHNT and CDR2 YENEEA. The chain's CDR3 is CASSAGLAGINEQFF. In DNA, the CDR3 is TGTGCCAGCAGCGCGGGACTAGCGGGCATCAATGAGCAGTTCTTC.

The sample holds a few counts of this clonotype. V and J are TRBV2 and TRBJ2-3, with a weak D call TRBD1 (5 bases). Trimming removed 0 bases at V and 4 bases at J, with 11 bases between. Germline CDR1 SNHLY, CDR2 FYNNEI. CDR3 length: 15 amino acids. The CDR3 region has the DNA TGTGCCAGCAGTGAAGCGCCGGCAGGGCCAGATACGCAGTATTTT. Its translation is CASSEAPAGPDTQYF.

The V and J genes are TRBV24-1 and TRBJ2-5; 11 nucleotides align to TRBD2. Losses at the gene ends were 6 bases for V and 5 bases for J; bases not matched to a gene: 13. Germline CDR1 reads KGHDR; CDR2 reads SFDVKD. This CDR3 is built from 17 residues. DNA for the CDR3: TGTGCCACCAGTCGGGGGGTTAGCGGGAGGGCCTTCGAGACCCAGTACTTC. Its translation: CATSRGVSGRAFETQYF.